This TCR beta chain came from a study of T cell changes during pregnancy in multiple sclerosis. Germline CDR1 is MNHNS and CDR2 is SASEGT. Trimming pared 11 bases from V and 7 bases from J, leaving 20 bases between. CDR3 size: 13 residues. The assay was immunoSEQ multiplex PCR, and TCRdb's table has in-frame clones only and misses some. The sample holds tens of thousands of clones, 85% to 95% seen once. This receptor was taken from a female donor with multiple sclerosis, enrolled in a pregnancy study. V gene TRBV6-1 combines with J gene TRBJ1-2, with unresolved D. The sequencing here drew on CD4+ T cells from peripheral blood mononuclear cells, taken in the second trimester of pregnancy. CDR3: CALLIGSSSGYTF. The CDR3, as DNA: TGTGCCCTGCTTATCGGGTCATCGAGTGGCTACACCTTC.